These 32 T cell receptor beta chains were sequenced from one sample in a study of cytotoxic CD8 clonotypes in ibrutinib-treated CLL. Assay used: immunoSEQ multiplex PCR; TCRdb lists only in-frame clones, some missing. The repertoire holds around 160,000 clones, with 88% as singletons. The sequencing used PBMCs, collected at disease progression, from a patient treated with ibrutinib. These receptors came from a human donor with chronic lymphocytic leukemia.

The V gene is TRBV30, the J gene TRBJ2-7; possibly TRBD2 for D (5 bases). CDR1 and CDR2 from the germline V gene are GTSNPN and SVGIG (reference sequence). Trimming left V 1 base short and J 4 bases short, with 8 bases between. The CDR3 spans 12 residues. The CDR3 spells CAWSAPGYEQYF. The CDR3 coding sequence is TGTGCCTGGAGTGCCCCGGGGTACGAGCAGTACTTC.

V usage is TRBV4-1 and J usage is TRBJ1-2; 8 bases fit TRBD1. This CDR3 is built from 14 residues. With V trimmed by 0 bases and J by 5 bases, 2 bases remained unmatched. In germline, CDR1 is MGHRA, CDR2 YSYEKL. CDR3 in DNA: TGCGCCAGCAGCCAAGACAGGGGGCTGTATGGCTACACCTTC. It codes for CASSQDRGLYGYTF.

The chain links TRBV4-3 to TRBJ1-3; no firm D call. The length of the CDR3 is 16 residues. V was pared by 1 base and J by 4 bases, with 14 bases between. CDR1 is LGHNA, CDR2 YSLEER, per germline. The CDR3: CASSQGLESAGNTIYF. The CDR3, as DNA: TGCGCCAGCAGCCAAGGGTTGGAAAGCGCGGGAAACACCATATATTTT.

V usage is TRBV15 and J usage is TRBJ2-7; D not certain. Germline V gene lookup returns CDR1 LNHNV and CDR2 YYDKDF (reference sequence). V was clipped by 5 bases and J by 7 bases, with 21 bases between them. CDR3 length: 15 amino acids. CDR3 loop: CATSLNPGRGREQYF. Written as DNA, the CDR3 is TGTGCCACCAGCCTAAACCCCGGACGAGGTAGGGAGCAGTACTTC.

This clone was picked up a small number of times. Distinct nucleotide sequences in the sample also encode this CDR3. The gene calls are TRBV5-1 and TRBJ1-3; 7 bases are a match to TRBD1. CDR1 and CDR2 from the germline V gene are SGHRS and YFSETQ. The CDR3 is 15 residues long. Trimming removed 1 base from V and 3 bases from J; junction bases left unmatched: 4. DNA of the CDR3: TGCGCCAGCAGCTTGTCAGGGGGGAGTGGAAACACCATATATTTT. Protein sequence: CASSLSGGSGNTIYF.

The chain employs TRBV4-3 and TRBJ2-7; D may be TRBD2 (6 bases). There are 14 residues in the CDR3. Looked up from germline, CDR1 is LGHNA and CDR2 is YSLEER. Trimming left V 1 base short and J 0 bases short, with 7 bases between. The CDR3 DNA reads TGCGCCAGCAGCCAAGTCGGGAGCTCCTACGAGCAGTACTTC. This translates into CASSQVGSSYEQYF.

The chain uses TRBV10-1 and TRBJ2-5; possibly TRBD2 for D (5 bases). The germline V and J ends were trimmed by 4 bases and 3 bases, with 9 bases remaining between them. The germline V gene has CDR1 WNHNN and CDR2 SYGVQD (reference sequence). The CDR3 is made up of 13 amino acids. In nucleotides, the CDR3 is TGCGCCAGCAGTGGAGGGCACAAAGAGACCCAGTACTTC. It codes for CASSGGHKETQYF.

The V call is TRBV4-1, the J call TRBJ1-2; TRBD1 matches at 7 bases. Trimming at V came to 4 bases and at J to 4 bases, leaving 9 bases not matched to a gene. CDR3 size: 15 residues. Germline V gene data show CDR1 as MGHRA and CDR2 as YSYEKL. As DNA, the CDR3 is TGCGCCAGCAGCCCCCCGGACAGGAGCACCTATGGCTACACCTTC. The encoded protein is CASSPPDRSTYGYTF.

In its sample, this clone was seen a few times. This chain uses TRBV30 with TRBJ1-1; no clear D. There are 13 residues in the CDR3. Trimming left V 7 bases short and J 1 base short, with 13 bases between. Germline CDR1 and CDR2: GTSNPN and SVGIG (reference sequence). CDR3 amino acids: CASTDGPNTEAFF. The CDR3 nucleotides read TGTGCCTCAACTGACGGGCCGAACACTGAAGCTTTCTTT.

The chain is built from TRBV25-1 and TRBJ2-1, with 8 bases that match TRBD2. Germline assignment: CDR1 MGHDK and CDR2 SYGVNS. This CDR3 is built from 18 residues. The trim removed 2 bases at V and 6 bases at J, leaving 15 bases unmatched. The CDR3 region is CASSEPPGGDRAGNEQFF. CDR3 sequence (DNA): TGTGCCAGCAGTGAACCCCCGGGGGGGGACCGTGCGGGCAATGAGCAGTTCTTC. The full variable domain, its missing parts supplied by reference TRBV25-1 and TRBJ2-1, is EADIYQTPRYLVIGTGKKITLECSQTMGHDKMYWYQQDPGMELHLIHYSYGVNSTEKGDLSSESTVSRIRTEHFPLTLESARPSHTSQYLCASSEPPGGDRAGNEQFFGPGTRLTVL.

The chain employs TRBV19 and TRBJ2-5; no firm D call. This CDR3 has 14 residues. Germline V gene lookup returns CDR1 LNHDA and CDR2 SQIVND (reference sequence). Trimming pared 5 bases from V and 2 bases from J, leaving 12 bases between. The CDR3: CASSLYGLQETQYF. The DNA of the CDR3 is TGTGCCAGTAGTCTCTACGGATTACAAGAGACCCAGTACTTC. Full variable domain (remainder filled in from reference TRBV19 and TRBJ2-5): DGGITQSPKYLFRKEGQNVTLSCEQNLNHDAMYWYRQDPGQGLRLIYYSQIVNDFQKGDIAEGYSVSREKKESFPLTVTSAQKNPTAFYLCASSLYGLQETQYFGPGTRLLVL.

This sequence joins TRBV27 and TRBJ2-3, with D perhaps given as TRBD1 or TRBD2 (5 bases each). Germline CDR1 and CDR2: MNHEY and SMNVEV (reference sequence). V was trimmed by 6 bases and J by 4 bases, leaving 11 bases between them. The CDR3 extends over 13 amino acids. The CDR3 DNA follows: TGTGCCAGCAGCCAGGGACCCCCAGATACGCAGTATTTT. This encodes CASSQGPPDTQYF.

The rearrangement links TRBV18 to TRBJ2-7; 7 nucleotides align to TRBD1. The V gene end was trimmed by 5 bases and the J gene end by 3 bases; junction bases not matched to a gene: 4. Germline CDR1 reads KGHSH; CDR2 reads LQKENI. The CDR3 runs 13 residues. The CDR3: CASSSGQFYEQYF. Written as DNA, the CDR3 is TGTGCCAGCTCATCGGGACAGTTCTACGAGCAGTACTTC.

J is TRBJ2-7 and V is TRBV19; D unresolved. CDR3 size: 14 residues. The V and J ends lost 3 bases and 6 bases respectively, with 15 bases between them. Germline lookup yields CDR1 LNHDA and CDR2 SQIVND (reference sequence). CDR3 sequence: CASSIRPLLSEQYF. The DNA of the CDR3 is TGTGCCAGTAGTATCCGCCCCCTGCTCTCCGAGCAGTACTTC.

J is TRBJ2-1 and V is TRBV29-1; D is undetermined. Germline lookup yields CDR1 SQVTM and CDR2 ANQGSEA. The CDR3 covers 12 residues. V lost 4 bases, J lost 7 bases, and 11 bases lay in between. The CDR3, as DNA: TGCAGCGTTGCTCGAGGTGGGAATGAGCAGTTCTTC. This encodes CSVARGGNEQFF.

The rearrangement uses TRBV15 and TRBJ2-1, with 14 bases that match TRBD2. Germline V gene data show CDR1 as LNHNV and CDR2 as YYDKDF (reference sequence). V gave up 5 bases and J gave up 4 bases; unmatched junction bases: 10. CDR3 length equals 18 residues. CDR3 loop: CATSEGLAGALRYNEQFF. In DNA form, the CDR3 reads TGTGCCACCAGCGAGGGACTAGCGGGAGCCCTGAGATACAATGAGCAGTTCTTC.

This clone was counted a single time. The rearrangement joins TRBV19 to TRBJ2-7; D remains ambiguous. V was trimmed by 7 bases and J by 2 bases, leaving 0 bases between them. Germline V CDR1 and CDR2: LNHDA, SQIVND (reference sequence). The CDR3 contains 9 residues. This CDR3 reads CASTYEQYF. For the CDR3, the DNA is TGTGCCAGTACCTACGAGCAGTACTTC. Supplemented by reference TRBV19 and TRBJ2-7, the full variable domain reads DGGITQSPKYLFRKEGQNVTLSCEQNLNHDAMYWYRQDPGQGLRLIYYSQIVNDFQKGDIAEGYSVSREKKESFPLTVTSAQKNPTAFYLCASTYEQYFGPGTRLTVT.

The chain is built from TRBV28 and TRBJ1-5; D is possibly TRBD1 (6 bases). Germline V gives CDR1 MDHEN, CDR2 SYDVKM. V was pared by 5 bases and J by 4 bases, with 9 bases between. The CDR3 loop spans 13 amino acids. The CDR3 DNA reads as TGTGCCAGCAGTAGGGGGGGGAATCAGCCCCAGCATTTT. Protein sequence: CASSRGGNQPQHF.

This sequence joins TRBV15 and TRBJ1-5; 8 positions agree with TRBD1. CDR1 is LNHNV, CDR2 YYDKDF, per germline (reference sequence). V was clipped by 0 bases and J by 7 bases; unmatched bases: 14. The length of the CDR3 is 18 residues. Here the CDR3 DNA reads TGTGCCACCAGCAGAGATAACCCCGGACAGGGTCGGAGCCAGCCCCAGCATTTT. It translates to CATSRDNPGQGRSQPQHF. The variable domain in full, with the rest retrieved from reference TRBV15 and TRBJ1-5, is DAMVIQNPRYQVTQFGKPVTLSCSQTLNHNVMYWYQQKSSQAPKLLFHYYDKDFNNEADTPDNFQSRRPNTSFCFLDIRSPGLGDTAMYLCATSRDNPGQGRSQPQHFGDGTRLSIL.

The chain has TRBV4-2 and TRBJ1-1, with D perhaps matching TRBD1 (5 bases). CDR3 size: 16 residues. CDR1 and CDR2 (germline): LGHNA, YNFKEQ. Trimming removed 1 base at V and 5 bases at J, with 17 bases between. CDR3 coding DNA: TGTGCCAGCAGCCAAGGTGCTTTGGGGGACGGGACTGAAGCTTTCTTT. As protein: CASSQGALGDGTEAFF.

This clone was seen a single time. The chain combines TRBV5-1 with TRBJ2-7, with TRBD2 as a possible D gene (6 bases). The CDR3 sequence is 14 residues long. Looked up from germline, CDR1 is SGHRS and CDR2 is YFSETQ. Deletions cut 5 bases from V and 7 bases from J, with 19 bases between. The DNA for the CDR3 is TGCGCCAGCAGGCTAGGAGGGGCGCAGTGGGAGCAGTACTTC. Translating gives CASRLGGAQWEQYF.

V and J are TRBV5-1 and TRBJ1-5, with 7 positions matching TRBD1. CDR3 length: 15 amino acids. Germline loops: CDR1 SGHRS, CDR2 YFSETQ. Germline trimming cut 0 bases from V and 4 bases from J; bases unmatched to any gene: 4. This CDR3 reads CASSLEGRGNQPQHF. The CDR3 DNA is TGCGCCAGCAGCTTGGAGGGCAGGGGGAATCAGCCCCAGCATTTT.

This clone showed up just once. The rearrangement joins TRBV29-1 to TRBJ2-5; 7 bases map to TRBD1. This CDR3 comprises 16 residues. The germline V gene has CDR1 SQVTM and CDR2 ANQGSEA. The V segment lost 0 bases and the J segment 1 base; nucleotides outside the gene matches: 8. The chain's CDR3 is CSVEDPVRGSQETQYF. The CDR3 region has the DNA TGCAGCGTTGAAGATCCGGTCAGGGGGAGCCAAGAGACCCAGTACTTC.

J is TRBJ1-5 and V is TRBV19; 9 bases align to TRBD1. Trimming at V came to 1 base and at J to 6 bases, leaving 4 bases not matched to a gene. This CDR3 spans 15 amino acids. From germline, CDR1 is LNHDA and CDR2 SQIVND (reference sequence). CDR3 amino acids: CASSIVGQGSQPQHF. CDR3 sequence (DNA): TGTGCCAGTAGTATAGTGGGACAGGGAAGTCAGCCCCAGCATTTT.

The table lists this clone with a few counts. V usage is TRBV29-1 and J usage is TRBJ2-7; the D gene is possibly TRBD1 (5 bases). Trimming left V 3 bases short and J 4 bases short, with 25 bases between. The CDR3 totals 17 residues. Looked up from germline, CDR1 is SQVTM and CDR2 is ANQGSEA. The CDR3 DNA is TGCAGCGTTGAGTCCTATGACAGCGCGCGGCCAAAGTACGAGCAGTACTTC. Residues: CSVESYDSARPKYEQYF.

This chain uses TRBV5-1 with TRBJ2-7; D is tentatively TRBD1 or TRBD2 (5 bases each). Germline V gene sequence: CDR1 SGHRS, CDR2 YFSETQ. The CDR3 covers 18 residues. The V and J ends lost 3 bases and 3 bases respectively, with 25 bases between them. CDR3 nucleotides: TGCGCCAGCAGCTCTTCCCTTGTTACGGGGCTAGACCTCTACGAGCAGTACTTC. Its protein product is CASSSSLVTGLDLYEQYF.

This clone turned up a few times. The rearrangement uses TRBV4-1 and TRBJ1-5; a weak D match, TRBD1 (5 bases). The CDR3 is 17 residues long. Per the germline V gene, CDR1 is MGHRA and CDR2 is YSYEKL. V was pared by 4 bases and J by 0 bases, with 16 bases between. The CDR3 DNA reads TGCGCCAGCAGCCGAGGCTTGGGGACGGGTAGCAATCAGCCCCAGCATTTT. Its protein product is CASSRGLGTGSNQPQHF.

The chain uses TRBV6-5 and TRBJ1-5; 7 bases line up with TRBD1. Unmatched junction bases numbered 2, after V lost 7 bases and J lost 2 bases. CDR1 MNHEY and CDR2 SVGAGI come from the germline V gene. The CDR3 length is 13 residues. The CDR3 DNA is TGTGCCAGCACCACAGGGGGCAATCAGCCCCAGCATTTT. The encoded protein is CASTTGGNQPQHF.

J is TRBJ1-1 and V is TRBV4-1; tentative D call: TRBD1 (6 bases). This CDR3 comprises 17 residues. Germline V gene sequence: CDR1 MGHRA, CDR2 YSYEKL. Trimming removed 2 bases from V and 0 bases from J, with 16 bases in between. CDR3 sequence reads: CASSQTRWTDMNTEAFF. The CDR3 nucleotides read TGCGCCAGCAGCCAAACCCGATGGACAGACATGAACACTGAAGCTTTCTTT.

The chain links TRBV27 to TRBJ2-2; the D is unclear. The germline gives CDR1 MNHEY, CDR2 SMNVEV (reference sequence). V was clipped by 6 bases and J by 4 bases, with 9 bases between them. This CDR3 region has 13 residues. The chain's CDR3 is CASSLGRTGELFF. DNA for the CDR3: TGTGCCAGCAGCCTAGGGCGCACCGGGGAGCTGTTTTTT.

This chain uses TRBV2 with TRBJ2-1; TRBD1 matches at 7 bases. Germline lookup yields CDR1 SNHLY and CDR2 FYNNEI. CDR3 size: 16 residues. Trimming took 1 base from V and 6 from J; bases not matched to a gene: 9. As DNA, the CDR3 is TGTGCCAGCAGTGAAGGAGGCAGGGGGTTTTTCAATGAGCAGTTCTTC. Translating gives CASSEGGRGFFNEQFF.

This clone was counted between two and nine times. V and J are TRBV4-2 and TRBJ1-1; possibly TRBD1 for D (5 bases). The CDR3 runs 12 residues. The germline CDR1 and CDR2 sequences are LGHNA and YNFKEQ. V lost 4 bases, J lost 4 bases, and 7 bases lay in between. This CDR3 is CASSPGPTEAFF. The CDR3 DNA is TGTGCCAGCAGCCCGGGACCCACTGAAGCTTTCTTT.